Listed below are T cell receptor beta chains from one sample, sequenced in a study of OX40 agonist ivuxolimab in advanced cancers. Clones were sequenced by immunoSEQ multiplex PCR, and TCRdb holds only the in-frame ones, with some missing. The sample consists of under 80,000 clones, about 88% of them appearing once. This material consisted of CD4+ or CD8+ T cells sorted from blood, taken in a trial of the OX40 agonist ivuxolimab. These receptor sequences come from an adult with an advanced solid tumor such as melanoma, head and neck, liver or kidney cancer. Each CDR3 is given with its conserved first and last residue. D genes are given only for firm matches. The listing skips clone size in some rows; elsewhere it reads once, few, many or a size class.

j_gene: TRBJ2-4; len: 15; d_gene: NA; abundance: NA; v_gene: TRBV18; CDR3nt: TGTGCCAGCTCACCTCCCGCTGATGCCAAAAACATTCAGTACTTC; CDR3aa: CASSPPADAKNIQYF
j_gene: TRBJ1-1; len: 13; d_gene: NA; abundance: NA; v_gene: TRBV2; CDR3nt: TGTGCCAGCAGTGTCGGGCAGAACACTGAAGCTTTCTTT; CDR3aa: CASSVGQNTEAFF
j_gene: TRBJ1-1; len: 11; d_gene: NA; abundance: NA; v_gene: TRBV5-4; CDR3nt: TGTGCCAGCAGCCCGCCGGGTGAAGCTTTCTTT; CDR3aa: CASSPPGEAFF
j_gene: TRBJ1-5; len: 14; d_gene: TRBD1; abundance: NA; v_gene: TRBV10-3; CDR3nt: TGTGCCACCCAAGGGGACAGGGGCAATCAGCCCCAGCATTTT; CDR3aa: CATQGDRGNQPQHF
j_gene: TRBJ1-2; len: 16; d_gene: NA; abundance: NA; v_gene: TRBV29-1; CDR3nt: TGCAGCGTTGCCCCTTGGCGGGGGGCAGGTTCCTATGGCTACACCTTC; CDR3aa: CSVAPWRGAGSYGYTF
j_gene: TRBJ2-1; len: 16; d_gene: TRBD2; abundance: NA; v_gene: TRBV2; CDR3nt: TGTGCCAGCAGTGAAAGTGCTAGCGGGGGATACAATGAGCAGTTCTTC; CDR3aa: CASSESASGGYNEQFF
j_gene: TRBJ1-2; len: 16; d_gene: TRBD1; abundance: few; v_gene: TRBV28; CDR3nt: TGTGCCAGCAGTTTGGGGACAGGGGTTTGGGGCTATGGCTACACCTTC; CDR3aa: CASSLGTGVWGYGYTF
j_gene: TRBJ2-1; len: 12; d_gene: TRBD2; abundance: NA; v_gene: TRBV10-3; CDR3nt: TGTGCCATCAGGAGCGGGAGGGGGGAGCAGTTCTTC; CDR3aa: CAIRSGRGEQFF
j_gene: TRBJ2-5; len: 17; d_gene: TRBD2; abundance: NA; v_gene: TRBV5-1; CDR3nt: TGCGCCAGCAGCCCCGCAAGCTTCGGGAGGGCGGGAGAGACCCAGTACTTC; CDR3aa: CASSPASFGRAGETQYF
j_gene: TRBJ2-4; len: 17; d_gene: NA; abundance: NA; v_gene: TRBV19; CDR3nt: TGTGCCAGTAGTATAGAAGCCGAGGCAGGGGCCAAAAACATTCAGTACTTC; CDR3aa: CASSIEAEAGAKNIQYF
j_gene: TRBJ2-7; len: 14; d_gene: TRBD1; abundance: once; v_gene: TRBV6-7; CDR3nt: TGTGCCAGTTCTGACAGGGGGCAGTCCTACGAGCAGTACTTC; CDR3aa: CASSDRGQSYEQYF
j_gene: TRBJ2-7; len: 13; d_gene: NA; abundance: NA; v_gene: TRBV29-1; CDR3nt: TGCAGCGTTGAAGGTCTTGGCTCCTACGAGCAGTACTTC; CDR3aa: CSVEGLGSYEQYF
j_gene: TRBJ2-3; len: 9; d_gene: NA; abundance: NA; v_gene: TRBV5-1; CDR3nt: TGCGCCAGCCCATACCGGCAGTATTTT; CDR3aa: CASPYRQYF
j_gene: TRBJ2-3; len: 15; d_gene: TRBD2; abundance: NA; v_gene: TRBV30; CDR3nt: TGTGCCTGGAGTGTAAGTCCTAGCGGTGGAGATACGCAGTATTTT; CDR3aa: CAWSVSPSGGDTQYF
j_gene: TRBJ2-5; len: 13; d_gene: NA; abundance: NA; v_gene: TRBV5-1; CDR3nt: TGCGCCAGCCGACCCTCGCCAAGGGAGACCCAGTACTTC; CDR3aa: CASRPSPRETQYF
j_gene: TRBJ2-5; len: 14; d_gene: TRBD2; abundance: NA; v_gene: TRBV5-6; CDR3nt: TGTGCCAGCAGCACCGTCCTCGGGGGGGAGACCCAGTACTTC; CDR3aa: CASSTVLGGETQYF
j_gene: TRBJ1-4; len: 12; d_gene: NA; abundance: NA; v_gene: TRBV6-5; CDR3nt: TGTGCCAGCAGTCTTTCAGGGGACAAACTGTTTTTT; CDR3aa: CASSLSGDKLFF
j_gene: TRBJ1-1; len: 14; d_gene: NA; abundance: NA; v_gene: TRBV11-1; CDR3nt: TGTGCCAGCAGCTTAGGGACACGGGACACTGAAGCTTTCTTT; CDR3aa: CASSLGTRDTEAFF
j_gene: TRBJ1-2; len: 13; d_gene: NA; abundance: NA; v_gene: TRBV28; CDR3nt: TGTGCCAGCAGTTTTGGGCTCGCAAGTAGTCAAACCTTC; CDR3aa: CASSFGLASSQTF
j_gene: TRBJ2-1; len: 16; d_gene: TRBD1; abundance: NA; v_gene: TRBV11-3; CDR3nt: TGTGCCAGCAGCTTAGATCTGGGGACAGGGAACAATGAGCAGTTCTTC; CDR3aa: CASSLDLGTGNNEQFF
j_gene: TRBJ2-7; len: 14; d_gene: TRBD2; abundance: few; v_gene: TRBV7-9; CDR3nt: TGTGCCAGCAGCCGAGCGGGGGGCCAGTACGAGCAGTACTTC; CDR3aa: CASSRAGGQYEQYF
j_gene: TRBJ2-5; len: 13; d_gene: TRBD1; abundance: NA; v_gene: TRBV2; CDR3nt: TGTGCCAGCAGCAGACAGGGCCAGGAGACCCAGTACTTC; CDR3aa: CASSRQGQETQYF
j_gene: TRBJ2-2; len: 14; d_gene: NA; abundance: NA; v_gene: TRBV5-1; CDR3nt: TGCGCCAGCAGCTTGGTACAAAACACCGGGGAGCTGTTTTTT; CDR3aa: CASSLVQNTGELFF
j_gene: TRBJ1-1; len: 13; d_gene: NA; abundance: NA; v_gene: TRBV7-3; CDR3nt: TGTGCCAGCAGCTCAGGCATGAACACTGAAGCTTTCTTT; CDR3aa: CASSSGMNTEAFF
j_gene: TRBJ2-5; len: 14; d_gene: TRBD2; abundance: NA; v_gene: TRBV11-3; CDR3nt: TGTGCCAGCAGCGCCTCGGGGGGAGGAGAGACCCAGTACTTC; CDR3aa: CASSASGGGETQYF
j_gene: TRBJ1-4; len: 15; d_gene: TRBD1; abundance: NA; v_gene: TRBV7-9; CDR3nt: TGTGCCAGCAGCTTAGGTGGCAGGGGGAGTGAAAAACTGTTTTTT; CDR3aa: CASSLGGRGSEKLFF
j_gene: TRBJ1-2; len: 14; d_gene: TRBD1; abundance: NA; v_gene: TRBV5-1; CDR3nt: TGCGCCAGCAGCCAATGGACAGGGTCCTATGGCTACACCTTC; CDR3aa: CASSQWTGSYGYTF
j_gene: TRBJ1-2; len: 16; d_gene: TRBD1; abundance: NA; v_gene: TRBV15; CDR3nt: TGTGCCACCAGCAGAGCTCACGGCAGGGGGGATTATGGCTACACCTTC; CDR3aa: CATSRAHGRGDYGYTF
j_gene: TRBJ2-5; len: 16; d_gene: TRBD1; abundance: NA; v_gene: TRBV28; CDR3nt: TGTGCCAGCAGTTTGACACAGGGGACGTACCAAGAGACCCAGTACTTC; CDR3aa: CASSLTQGTYQETQYF
j_gene: TRBJ2-1; len: 16; d_gene: NA; abundance: NA; v_gene: TRBV18; CDR3nt: TGTGCCAGCTCACCACTTCTGGGTGGCAGAGAAAATGAGCAGTTCTTC; CDR3aa: CASSPLLGGRENEQFF
j_gene: TRBJ1-3; len: 15; d_gene: TRBD1; abundance: NA; v_gene: TRBV5-1; CDR3nt: TGCGCCAGCAGCTTGCAGGGGGCATCTGGAAACACCATATATTTT; CDR3aa: CASSLQGASGNTIYF
j_gene: TRBJ1-4; len: 15; d_gene: NA; abundance: NA; v_gene: TRBV6-1; CDR3nt: TGTGCCATTCAAAGCAGGGGAGCAACTAATGAAAAACTGTTTTTT; CDR3aa: CAIQSRGATNEKLFF
j_gene: TRBJ1-1; len: 12; d_gene: NA; abundance: few; v_gene: TRBV7-9; CDR3nt: TGTGCCAGCAGCTTACAAGACACTGAAGCTTTCTTT; CDR3aa: CASSLQDTEAFF
j_gene: TRBJ2-1; len: 13; d_gene: NA; abundance: NA; v_gene: TRBV27; CDR3nt: TGTGCCAGCAGCCTCCAAGAGGTAGGACGGACTTTCTTC; CDR3aa: CASSLQEVGRTFF
j_gene: TRBJ1-1; len: 13; d_gene: NA; abundance: NA; v_gene: TRBV11-1; CDR3nt: TGTGCCAGCAGCGTCACACAGGACACTGAAGCTTTCTTT; CDR3aa: CASSVTQDTEAFF
j_gene: TRBJ2-7; len: 13; d_gene: TRBD1; abundance: once; v_gene: TRBV5-3; CDR3nt: TGTGCCAGAAGTTGGGGACAGATGTACGAGCAGTACTTC; CDR3aa: CARSWGQMYEQYF
j_gene: TRBJ2-2; len: 15; d_gene: NA; abundance: once; v_gene: TRBV5-1; CDR3nt: TGCGCCAGCAGCTCCATACCGGATAACACCGGGGAGCTGTTTTTT; CDR3aa: CASSSIPDNTGELFF
j_gene: TRBJ2-7; len: 14; d_gene: NA; abundance: NA; v_gene: TRBV6-1; CDR3nt: TGTGCCAGCAGTGAAGCGCTGCCGGCGGAGGAGCAGTACTTC; CDR3aa: CASSEALPAEEQYF
j_gene: TRBJ2-6; len: 17; d_gene: NA; abundance: NA; v_gene: TRBV7-9; CDR3nt: TGTGCCAGCAGCACGCCTCCTAGTGCATCTGGGGCCAACGTCCTGACTTTC; CDR3aa: CASSTPPSASGANVLTF